This T cell receptor beta chain emerged from a study of a mutant IDH1 vaccine in newly diagnosed glioma (dated by TCRdb to 2020 to 2023). Study-wide context: Of the approximately 35 treated patients, about 62% were male and 37.5% were female, and the mean age was approximately 37 years. Peripheral blood was drawn at six visits: V03 (baseline), V05, V07, V10, V12 and V13. Prior to enrollment, standard therapy consisting of radiotherapy alone, temozolomide alone, or radiochemotherapy with temozolomide had been administered to patients, with the combination being received by most patients. For exploratory analyses, longitudinal TCRB deep sequencing was carried out in around 24 treated patients wherever samples were available. Overall results and qualifications from the work: Pseudoprogression seemed to be unrelated to changes in the top peripheral T cell clonotypes found by TCRB sequencing. Immune responses induced by the vaccine were seen in more than 85% of patients across multiple MHC alleles. PBMC samples for TCRB deep sequencing were selected based on availability. The authors stated that sample limitations prevented analyses of patient blood samples from being reproduced.

Reading the label with the study, this specimen's time point is: baseline, week 1 (first vaccination visit). The treatment or condition tag for this specimen amounts to: pre-vaccination baseline after standard-of-care therapy. Newly diagnosed WHO grade 3 or 4 IDH1-mutant astrocytomas showing loss of nuclear ATRX were present in the donors. The samples were drawn from NOA16, a multicentre, single-arm, open-label phase I trial in Germany that tested a mutant IDH1 peptide vaccine in humans for the first time. Blood drawn at visit V03 was used as the baseline sample for immunogenicity testing. The DNeasy Blood and Tissue Kit was used to extract genomic DNA from EDTA blood for TCRB sequencing. The library relied on the immunoSEQ multiplex PCR assay. Rearranged TCR beta chain sequences were amplified with the hsTCRB Kit following the manufacturer's protocol. Sequencing of TCRB libraries was carried out on an Illumina MiSeq. The paper's processing steps were these. The kit vendor's proprietary platform handled demultiplexing, trimming and gene mapping. This immuneACCESS table, as held by TCRdb, lists in-frame sequences with V and J called but not all clones. Of the missing ones, under half trace to an unresolved V gene in checked studies; the others have no known cause. The D gene and trimming were derived from the DNA, and the V and J assignments and clone size from that table. Recorded for this sample are fewer than 85,000 clones; 80% to 90% of them occurred a single time. The ten largest make up under 3.5% of the sample.

This clone was found once. The antigen it binds to is not known. Per-base qualities were not stored, and no clone one base away is much larger. Sequencing was performed on PBMCs, taken from a glioma patient treated with radiotherapy, temozolomide or both. The TCR originated in a man aged 30-40 years with glioma.

CDR3 loop: CASSLTGSGETQYF. The DNA is as follows: TGTGCCAGCAGCTTGACAGGGAGTGGGGAGACCCAGTACTTC. This chain joins TRBV11-3 to TRBJ2-5; the central 7 bases match TRBD1. The CDR3 contains 14 residues, cysteine and phenylalanine counted. Of all the DNA, just the CDR3 is kept, 42 bases in frame from base 1. CDR1 and CDR2 are read off the germline V gene as SGHNT and YENEEA. Ends trimmed: V by 3 bases, J by 5 bases; bases unmatched to a gene: 6.